Below are 12 T cell receptor beta chains sequenced from a single sample in a study of identical twins. Using its own MiXCR run on the 5' RACE reads, TCRdb lists one record per CDR3 protein. The sample lists 200,000 to 250,000 distinct CDR3 sequences, around 6.9% occurring once. Another study also made use of these data, one on yellow fever vaccine responses in identical twins.

Specimen: memory (CD45RO+) T cells sorted from blood. The receptor set was obtained from a woman aged 18-29 years in good health.

The chain is built from TRBV6-2 or TRBV6-3 and TRBJ2-2; 9 nucleotides agree with TRBD1. This CDR3 region has 14 residues. Germline-derived CDR1 and CDR2 are MNHEY and SVGEGT. V shed 7 bases and J 8 bases; nucleotides not matched to a gene: 8. Written as DNA, the CDR3 is TGTGCCAGCACCAGGAACAGGGGGCTGGGGGAGCTGTTTTTT. Its protein is CASTRNRGLGELFF.

This clonotype was seen a few times. The CDR3 reads CASSPWGAAKNIQYF. CDR3 in DNA: TGTGCCAGCAGCCCCTGGGGGGCAGCCAAAAACATTCAGTACTTC. The gene calls are TRBV6-1 and TRBJ2-4; D is tentatively TRBD1 or TRBD2 (6 bases each). The CDR3 is made up of 15 amino acids. V lost 6 bases and J lost 0, with 12 bases in between. The germline V gene has CDR1 MNHNS and CDR2 SASEGT.

This clonotype was detected ten times or more. The chain is built from TRBV5-1 and TRBJ1-4; D is unclear. Trimming took off 1 base at V and 6 bases at J, with 10 bases between the two ends. Germline loops: CDR1 SGHRS, CDR2 YFSETQ. This CDR3 spans 14 amino acids. CDR3 residues: CASSLRGSDEKLFF. CDR3 DNA: TGCGCCAGCAGCTTGCGGGGTTCAGATGAAAAACTGTTTTTT. Variable domain in full (rest from reference TRBV5-1 and TRBJ1-4): KAGVTQTPRYLIKTRGQQVTLSCSPISGHRSVSWYQQTPGQGLQFLFEYFSETQRNKGNFPGRFSGRQFSNSRSEMNVSTLELGDSALYLCASSLRGSDEKLFFGSGTQLSVL.

This clonotype occurred a few times. CDR3 in DNA: TGTGCCAGCAGCCAAGCGCGTAGCGGTCAAGAGACCCAGTACTTC. Its protein product is CASSQARSGQETQYF. This chain connects TRBV7-6 to TRBJ2-5; perhaps TRBD2 as D (6 bases). Germline CDR1 SGHVS, CDR2 FNYEAQ. This CDR3 spans 15 amino acids. The V end lost 5 bases, the J end lost 2 bases, and 15 bases lay between the germline ends.

This clonotype was found many times. The V and J genes are TRBV14 and TRBJ2-1, with D hard to call. The V and J ends lost 4 bases and 8 bases respectively, with 12 bases between them. The V gene's germline CDR1 is SGHDN and CDR2 FVKESK. The CDR3 extends over 13 amino acids. In DNA form, the CDR3 reads TGTGCCAGCAGCCGGGTTGCCGTAGATGAGCAGTTCTTC. Its protein product is CASSRVAVDEQFF.

This clonotype was detected only a few times. V is TRBV20-1 and J is TRBJ1-2; the D is unclear. The CDR3 covers 13 residues. Between the trimmed V and J ends, which lost 1 base and 3 bases, there was a span of 9 bases. CDR1 is DFQATT, CDR2 SNEGSKA, per germline (reference sequence). As DNA, the CDR3 is TGCAGTGCTAGAGCAGTCGACTACTATGGCTACACCTTC. Residues: CSARAVDYYGYTF.

The gene calls are TRBV7-3 and TRBJ2-3; possible D gene TRBD1, 6 bases. There are 13 residues in the CDR3. Trimming took 5 bases from V and 7 from J, leaving 13 bases between them. In germline, CDR1 is SGHTA, CDR2 FQGTGA. DNA for the CDR3: TGTGCCAGCAGCGAAGAGGGGGAAAATACGCAGTATTTT. This gives the protein CASSEEGENTQYF.

The rearrangement joins TRBV10-3 to TRBJ2-7, with 11 positions matching TRBD2. With 5 bases clipped from V and 2 bases from J, the junction kept 2 bases outside the gene matches. Germline-derived CDR1 and CDR2 are ENHRY and SYGVKD. The length of the CDR3 is 14 residues. This chain's CDR3 is CAISLAGGPYEQYF. The CDR3 DNA reads as TGTGCCATCAGTTTAGCGGGAGGGCCCTACGAGCAGTACTTC.

The V gene is TRBV20-1, the J gene TRBJ2-7; 7 bases are a match to TRBD2. The ends lost 3 bases at V and 2 bases at J; junction bases unmatched: 4. CDR1 and CDR2 (germline): DFQATT, SNEGSKA (reference sequence). The length of the CDR3 is 13 residues. The chain's CDR3 is CSASPLATYEQYF. Written as DNA, the CDR3 is TGCAGTGCTAGCCCACTAGCGACCTACGAGCAGTACTTC.

The rearrangement uses TRBV14 and TRBJ1-6; D remains unclear. Germline loops: CDR1 SGHDN, CDR2 FVKESK. The CDR3 loop spans 14 amino acids. V lost 1 base and J 3 bases, leaving 4 bases between the germline ends. CDR3 DNA: TGTGCCAGCAGCCAAGGACACTATAATTCACCCCTCCACTTT. Amino acid sequence: CASSQGHYNSPLHF.

There are a few counts of this clonotype. The chain links TRBV7-8 to TRBJ1-1; 8 nucleotides agree with TRBD1. The germline V gene encodes CDR1 SGHVS and CDR2 FQNEAQ. The CDR3 length is 13 residues. V lost 1 base, J lost 10 bases, and 5 bases stayed unmatched. CDR3 bases: TGTGCCAGCAGCTTAGGGGGAACAGGGGGAGCTTTCTTT. Protein sequence: CASSLGGTGGAFF.

This clonotype counts as medium-sized. The V and J genes are TRBV6-1 and TRBJ1-5, with D hard to call. The CDR3 runs to 12 residues. Germline CDR1 MNHNS, CDR2 SASEGT. Trimming pared 1 base from V and 4 bases from J, leaving 2 bases between. In DNA form, the CDR3 reads TGTGCCAGCAGTGAAGGGAATCAGCCCCAGCATTTT. Translated, it gives CASSEGNQPQHF.